This entry lists 32 T cell receptor beta chains sequenced from one sample in a study of blood T cell repertoires in COVID-19. The protocol was immunoSEQ multiplex PCR, while the TCRdb copy is restricted to in-frame clones and leaves out a portion. The data show fewer than 300,000 clones, 81% seen once. Material: peripheral blood. Every receptor here comes from a woman aged 55-69 years with active or convalescent COVID-19.

The rearrangement joins TRBV5-4 to TRBJ2-5; weak D call: TRBD2 (6 bases). V was pared by 2 bases and J by 4 bases, with 12 bases between. There are 14 residues in the CDR3. Germline lookup yields CDR1 SGHNT and CDR2 YYREEE (reference sequence). CDR3 loop: CASSLQTSGETQYF. CDR3 DNA: TGTGCCAGCAGCTTACAGACTAGTGGAGAGACCCAGTACTTC. Full variable domain (rest looked up from reference TRBV5-4 and TRBJ2-5): ETGVTQSPTHLIKTRGQQVTLRCSSQSGHNTVSWYQQALGQGPQFIFQYYREEENGRGNFPPRFSGLQFPNYSSELNVNALELDDSALYLCASSLQTSGETQYFGPGTRLLVL.

A remark on this clone: An end of the junction does not agree with germline; a read error may underlie this. V usage is TRBV6-5 and J usage is TRBJ1-3; 9 nucleotides line up with TRBD1. The CDR3 extends over 15 amino acids. Per germline, CDR1 MNHEY and CDR2 SVGAGI. CDR3 residues: CASRGQGLSRNTIYF. CDR3 sequence (DNA): TGTGCCAGCAGGGGACAGGGCCTCTCTAGAAACACCATATATTTT.

This chain links TRBV27 with TRBJ2-6; D is perhaps TRBD1 (6 bases). This CDR3 has 15 amino acids. The germline V and J ends were trimmed by 5 bases and 0 bases, with 8 bases remaining between them. Germline-derived CDR1 and CDR2 are MNHEY and SMNVEV (reference sequence). The CDR3 spells CASSLDSSGANVLTF. The CDR3 DNA is TGTGCCAGCAGTCTGGACAGCTCTGGGGCCAACGTCCTGACTTTC. Full variable domain (remainder filled in from reference TRBV27 and TRBJ2-6): EAQVTQNPRYLITVTGKKLTVTCSQNMNHEYMSWYRQDPGLGLRQIYYSMNVEVTDKGDVPEGYKVSRKEKRNFPLILESPSPNQTSLYFCASSLDSSGANVLTFGAGSRLTVL.

The genes are TRBV2 and TRBJ1-1; a weak D match, TRBD1 (6 bases). CDR3 length: 11 amino acids. Looked up from germline, CDR1 is SNHLY and CDR2 is FYNNEI. V was trimmed by 7 bases and J by 3 bases, leaving 6 bases between them. The CDR3 loop reads CASNRDTEAFF. For the CDR3, the DNA is TGTGCCAGCAACAGGGACACTGAAGCTTTCTTT.

The chain carries TRBV3-1 (or the pseudogene TRBV3-2) and TRBJ2-7; 9 bases map to TRBD2. The CDR3 contains 17 residues. J gave up 3 bases and V 0 bases, and 9 bases lay outside the gene matches. Germline loops: CDR1 LGHDT, CDR2 YNNKEL (reference sequence). CDR3 in amino acids: CASSQDRSGGGDYEQYF. Written as DNA, the CDR3 is TGTGCCAGCAGCCAAGATAGGTCGGGCGGGGGGGACTACGAGCAGTACTTC.

The V call is TRBV5-4, the J call TRBJ1-1; D perhaps matches TRBD1 (6 bases). This CDR3 region has 16 residues. Germline assignment: CDR1 SGHNT and CDR2 YYREEE (reference sequence). The germline V and J ends were trimmed by 6 bases and 2 bases, with 20 bases remaining between them. The DNA for the CDR3 is TGTGCCAGCAACGATGGGGTCGGGGGGCCTAACACTGAAGCTTTCTTT. Protein product: CASNDGVGGPNTEAFF.

The chain uses TRBV7-9 and TRBJ1-5; 7 bases map to TRBD1. This CDR3 has 19 amino acids. Germline CDR1 SEHNR, CDR2 FQNEAQ (reference sequence). V lost 4 bases, J lost 0 bases, and 15 bases stayed unmatched. The chain's CDR3 is CASSSTEPGQLHSNQPQHF. CDR3 nucleotides: TGTGCCAGCAGCTCTACGGAACCGGGACAGCTTCATAGCAATCAGCCCCAGCATTTT.

The chain recombines TRBV21-1 with TRBJ2-1; the D call TRBD2 from the table was never checked on the DNA. TRBV21-1 is listed as a pseudogene. This CDR3 is built from 18 residues. In DNA form, the CDR3 reads TGTGCCAGCAGCGAAAGTGCCCTATTATTAAGTTCCTACAATGAGCAGTTCTTC. Translating gives CASSESALLLSSYNEQFF.

The V gene is TRBV6-2 or TRBV6-3, the J gene TRBJ1-2, with 9 bases fitting TRBD1. Germline CDR1 reads MNHEY; CDR2 reads SVGEGT. This CDR3 spans 14 amino acids. J was trimmed by 4 bases and V by 5 bases; bases with no gene match: 5. CDR3 loop: CASSPGTGPYGYTF. DNA of the CDR3: TGTGCCAGCAGTCCCGGGACAGGGCCCTATGGCTACACCTTC.

There are a few counts of this clone. CDR3 in amino acids: CSASSAAGGAEGEQFF. In nucleotides, the CDR3 is TGCAGTGCTAGTTCTGCAGCGGGGGGGGCCGAGGGTGAGCAGTTCTTC. The chain carries TRBV20-1 and TRBJ2-1; 10 bases match TRBD2. Germline lookup yields CDR1 DFQATT and CDR2 SNEGSKA (reference sequence). V was pared by 3 bases and J by 9 bases, with 14 bases of the junction left unmatched. The CDR3 extends over 16 amino acids.

The V call is TRBV5-6, the J call TRBJ1-2; maybe TRBD1 (6 bases). The V gene lost 2 bases and the J gene lost 1 base, with 18 bases spanning the gap. Germline V CDR1 and CDR2: SGHDT, YYEEEE. The CDR3 totals 17 residues. CDR3 protein: CASSFSRSTGVNYGYTF. Written as DNA, the CDR3 is TGTGCCAGCAGCTTTTCCCGATCGACAGGAGTTAACTATGGCTACACCTTC.

This clone was seen more than once but under ten times. The rearrangement joins TRBV6-5 to TRBJ1-1; D gene ambiguous. This CDR3 is built from 16 residues. With 2 bases removed from V and 0 bases from J, the gap between germline ends came to 13 bases. Germline CDR1 MNHEY, CDR2 SVGAGI. CDR3 amino acids: CASSYHEGLMNTEAFF. The DNA for the CDR3 is TGTGCCAGCAGTTACCACGAGGGTCTTATGAACACTGAAGCTTTCTTT.

This clone was detected once. This chain uses TRBV5-4 with TRBJ2-1; perhaps TRBD2 as D (5 bases). Looked up from germline, CDR1 is SGHNT and CDR2 is YYREEE (reference sequence). V was pared by 4 bases and J by 3 bases, with 17 bases between. The CDR3 is 16 residues long. CDR3 in DNA: TGTGCCAGCAGCGGGAGACGGACCACATACTACAATGAGCAGTTCTTC. Translated: CASSGRRTTYYNEQFF.

The gene calls are TRBV5-6 and TRBJ1-2, with TRBD1 identical over 8 bases. The CDR3 runs 15 residues. Trimming took 3 bases from V and 3 from J; bases not matched to a gene: 7. The V gene's germline CDR1 is SGHDT and CDR2 YYEEEE. CDR3 coding DNA: TGTGCCAGCAGCTACGATACAGGGGGAGACTATGGCTACACCTTC. Translated: CASSYDTGGDYGYTF.

This chain uses TRBV2 with TRBJ2-3, with D possibly TRBD1 on 5 matching bases. The V end was cut by 3 bases, the J end by 3 bases, with 13 bases between. CDR1 and CDR2 from the germline V gene are SNHLY and FYNNEI. The CDR3 contains 15 residues. The CDR3 region is CASSDEMGLTDTQYF. The CDR3 DNA follows: TGTGCCAGCAGTGATGAGATGGGGCTAACAGATACGCAGTATTTT.

DNA of the CDR3: TGTGCCAGCAGTGGGCCGGGGGGGCCTCTGGAGACCCAGTACTTC. The encoded protein is CASSGPGGPLETQYF. The rearrangement links TRBV2 to TRBJ2-5, with 8 nucleotides matching TRBD2. This CDR3 has 15 amino acids. Germline CDR1 reads SNHLY; CDR2 reads FYNNEI. The V and J ends lost 4 bases and 5 bases, in that order; junction bases with no gene match: 9.

For the CDR3, the DNA is TGTGCCAGCAGCTTAGTCTGGGCAGGGGGCCACGAGCAGTACTTC. Protein sequence: CASSLVWAGGHEQYF. The chain links TRBV7-2 to TRBJ2-7; 8 bases agree with TRBD1. Germline V gene data show CDR1 as SGHTA and CDR2 as FQGNSA. The CDR3 spans 15 residues. V dropped 1 base and J dropped 5; count of bases not matched to a gene: 7.

The rearrangement uses TRBV7-3 and TRBJ2-1, with a possible D match to TRBD1 (5 bases). Trimming cost V 1 base and J 7 bases, with 11 bases left between them. Germline V CDR1 and CDR2: SGHTA, FQGTGA. This CDR3 comprises 14 residues. The CDR3 is CASSLSPGLNEQFF. The DNA for the CDR3 is TGTGCCAGCAGCTTAAGCCCAGGGTTGAATGAGCAGTTCTTC. Full variable domain (missing parts from reference TRBV7-3 and TRBJ2-1): GAGVSQTPSNKVTEKGKYVELRCDPISGHTALYWYRQSLGQGPEFLIYFQGTGAADDSGLPNDRFFAVRPEGSVSTLKIQRTERGDSAVYLCASSLSPGLNEQFFGPGTRLTVL.

V is TRBV19 and J is TRBJ1-1; D is undetermined. This CDR3 comprises 13 residues. Germline V lookup: CDR1 LNHDA, CDR2 SQIVND (reference sequence). The V gene lost 0 bases and the J gene lost 5 bases, with 7 bases spanning the gap. CDR3 in amino acids: CASSIDRGTEAFF. As DNA, the CDR3 is TGTGCCAGTAGTATAGATCGGGGAACTGAAGCTTTCTTT.

The genes are TRBV2 and TRBJ2-7; weak D call: TRBD2 (5 bases). The CDR3 is 15 amino acids. In germline, CDR1 is SNHLY, CDR2 FYNNEI. Trimming left V 4 bases short and J 6 bases short, with 19 bases between. This CDR3 is CASSGGDYSVAEQYF. Written as DNA, the CDR3 is TGTGCCAGCAGTGGAGGAGATTATAGCGTTGCCGAGCAGTACTTC.

The chain combines TRBV18 with TRBJ1-1; a weak D match, TRBD1 (5 bases). The CDR3 covers 13 residues. The V end was cut by 1 base, the J end by 6 bases, with 9 bases between. Per the germline V gene, CDR1 is KGHSH and CDR2 is LQKENI. The CDR3 sequence is CASSPQTDAEAFF. CDR3 in DNA: TGTGCCAGCTCACCACAGACAGACGCTGAAGCTTTCTTT. Complete variable domain (other parts from reference TRBV18 and TRBJ1-1): NAGVMQNPRHLVRRRGQEARLRCSPMKGHSHVYWYRQLPEEGLKFMVYLQKENIIDESGMPKERFSAEFPKEGPSILRIQQVVRGDSAAYFCASSPQTDAEAFFGQGTRLTVV.

The chain uses TRBV12-3 or TRBV12-4 and TRBJ1-1; 8 bases are shared with TRBD1. Trimming at V came to 5 bases and at J to 7 bases, leaving 3 bases not matched to a gene. This CDR3 is built from 12 residues. CDR3 DNA sequence: TGTGCCAGCAGTAAGACAGGGGTTGAAGCTTTCTTT. Its translation: CASSKTGVEAFF.

This clone came up once. This chain uses TRBV11-3 with TRBJ2-5; D might be TRBD1 (6 bases). The V and J ends lost 4 bases and 5 bases respectively, with 14 bases between them. The CDR3 is 14 residues long. CDR1 is SGHNT and CDR2 is YENEEA in the germline V gene. The CDR3 sequence is CASSSRGPGETQYF. In DNA, the CDR3 is TGTGCCAGCAGCTCCAGGGGCCCCGGCGAGACCCAGTACTTC.

This clone was recorded only once. The chain is built from TRBV7-2 and TRBJ2-7; the D gene is possibly TRBD2 (5 bases). CDR1 and CDR2 from the germline V gene are SGHTA and FQGNSA. Trimming pared 2 bases from V and 6 bases from J, leaving 8 bases between. This CDR3 spans 12 amino acids. DNA of the CDR3: TGTGCCAGCAGCTTAAGTCTAGCCGAGCAGTACTTC. Its translation is CASSLSLAEQYF. The full variable domain, its missing parts supplied by reference TRBV7-2 and TRBJ2-7, is GAGVSQSPSNKVTEKGKDVELRCDPISGHTALYWYRQSLGQGLEFLIYFQGNSAPDKSGLPSDRFSAERTGGSVSTLTIQRTQQEDSAVYLCASSLSLAEQYFGPGTRLTVT.

This clone has a handful of counts. The chain has TRBV10-1 and TRBJ1-1, with D hard to call. CDR1 is WNHNN, CDR2 SYGVQD, per germline (reference sequence). The CDR3 consists of 13 residues. Deletions cut 4 bases from V and 2 bases from J, with 8 bases between. The CDR3 nucleotides are TGCGCCAGCAGTGCGGAGCCCAACACTGAAGCTTTCTTT. Translating gives CASSAEPNTEAFF.

This chain uses TRBV6-1 with TRBJ2-2; D is ambiguous. The CDR3 is made up of 13 amino acids. The ends were cut back, 2 bases at V and 5 bases at J, with 6 bases in the middle. Germline V gives CDR1 MNHNS, CDR2 SASEGT. The CDR3 sequence: CASSEFQTGELFF. CDR3 coding DNA: TGTGCCAGCAGTGAATTCCAGACCGGGGAGCTGTTTTTT.

The chain has TRBV6-4 and TRBJ2-7, with D perhaps TRBD2 (5 bases). The CDR3 loop spans 17 amino acids. CDR1 is MRHNA, CDR2 SNTAGT, per germline. Trimming pared 0 bases from V and 2 bases from J, leaving 17 bases between. The CDR3 here is CASSDSGVGYKPYEQYF. The CDR3 nucleotides are TGTGCCAGCAGTGACTCGGGAGTTGGTTACAAGCCCTACGAGCAGTACTTC.

This clone came up once. The genes are TRBV5-8 and TRBJ1-3, with 9 bases aligning to TRBD1. The CDR3 runs to 14 residues. Germline lookup yields CDR1 SGHTS and CDR2 YDEGEE. Germline trimming cut 4 bases from V and 4 bases from J; bases unmatched to any gene: 3. CDR3 region: CASSPDRGGNTIYF. As DNA, the CDR3 is TGTGCCAGCAGCCCGGACAGGGGAGGAAACACCATATATTTT. The full variable domain, in which reference TRBV5-8 and TRBJ1-3 provide the parts outside the CDR3, is EAGVTQSPTHLIKTRGQQATLRCSPISGHTSVYWYQQALGLGLQFLLWYDEGEERNRGNFPPRFSGRQFPNYSSELNVNALELEDSALYLCASSPDRGGNTIYFGEGSWLTVV.

This clone appeared a few times. The V call is TRBV19, the J call TRBJ1-2; 7 nucleotides match TRBD1. Per germline, CDR1 LNHDA and CDR2 SQIVND (reference sequence). The CDR3 has 15 amino acids. V lost 3 bases and J lost 3; bases outside the gene matches: 7. The CDR3 bases are TGTGCCAGTAGTATGGGGACAGATTCTTACTATGGCTACACCTTC. Translated: CASSMGTDSYYGYTF.

This chain connects TRBV7-2 to TRBJ2-7; a possible D gene is TRBD2 (5 bases). The length of the CDR3 is 10 residues. In germline, CDR1 is SGHTA, CDR2 FQGNSA. V was cut by 6 bases and J by 6 bases, with 6 bases left in between. CDR3 region: CASRGSEQYF. The CDR3, as DNA: TGTGCCAGCAGGGGGAGCGAGCAGTACTTC.

The chain recombines TRBV5-1 with TRBJ1-5; 7 bases are shared with TRBD1. The CDR3 totals 14 residues. After removal of 4 bases from V and 5 bases from J, the junction contained 6 bases not matched to a gene. The germline CDR1 and CDR2 sequences are SGHRS and YFSETQ. CDR3 sequence reads: CASSPGTADQPQHF. Here the CDR3 DNA reads TGCGCCAGCAGCCCTGGGACAGCGGATCAGCCCCAGCATTTT.

J is TRBJ2-7 and V is TRBV2, with D possibly TRBD1 on 5 matching bases. The CDR3 is 13 residues long. V shed 7 bases and J shed 0 bases, with 10 bases lying between them. Per the germline V gene, CDR1 is SNHLY and CDR2 is FYNNEI. CDR3: CASTPGLSYEQYF. DNA of the CDR3: TGTGCCAGCACCCCAGGGCTCTCCTACGAGCAGTACTTC.